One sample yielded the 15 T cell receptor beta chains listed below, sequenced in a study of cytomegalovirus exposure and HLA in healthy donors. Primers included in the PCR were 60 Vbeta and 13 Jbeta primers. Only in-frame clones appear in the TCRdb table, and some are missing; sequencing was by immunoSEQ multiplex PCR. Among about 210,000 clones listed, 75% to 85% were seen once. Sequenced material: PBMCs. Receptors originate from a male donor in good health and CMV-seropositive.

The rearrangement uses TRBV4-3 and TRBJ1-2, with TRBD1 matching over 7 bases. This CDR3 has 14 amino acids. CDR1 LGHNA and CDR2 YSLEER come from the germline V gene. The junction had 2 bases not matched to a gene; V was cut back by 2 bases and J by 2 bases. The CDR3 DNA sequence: TGCGCCAGCAGCCAAACGGGACAGAACTATGGCTACACCTTC. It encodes CASSQTGQNYGYTF.

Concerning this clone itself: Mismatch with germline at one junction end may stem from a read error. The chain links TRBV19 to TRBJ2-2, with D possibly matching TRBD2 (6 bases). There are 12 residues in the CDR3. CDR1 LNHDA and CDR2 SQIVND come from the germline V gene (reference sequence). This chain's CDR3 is CASTRDTGGLFF. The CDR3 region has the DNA TGTGCCAGTACCCGGGATACCGGGGGGCTGTTTTTT.

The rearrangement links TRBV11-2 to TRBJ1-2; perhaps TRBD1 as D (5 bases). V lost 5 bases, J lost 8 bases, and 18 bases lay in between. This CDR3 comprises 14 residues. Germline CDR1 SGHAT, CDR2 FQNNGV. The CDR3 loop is CASSRGTSGLGYTF. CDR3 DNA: TGTGCCAGCAGCAGAGGGACTTCGGGTTTAGGCTACACCTTC.

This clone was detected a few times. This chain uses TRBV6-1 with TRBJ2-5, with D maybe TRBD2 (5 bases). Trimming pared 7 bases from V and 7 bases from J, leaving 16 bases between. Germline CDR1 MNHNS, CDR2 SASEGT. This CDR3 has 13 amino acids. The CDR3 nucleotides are TGTGCCAGCACCCAGCCCGGTGGAGGGACCCAGTACTTC. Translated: CASTQPGGGTQYF.

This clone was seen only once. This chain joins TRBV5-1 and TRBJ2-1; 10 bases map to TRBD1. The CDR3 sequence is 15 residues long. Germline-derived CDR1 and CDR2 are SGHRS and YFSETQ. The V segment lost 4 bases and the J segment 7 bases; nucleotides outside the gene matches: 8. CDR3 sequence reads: CASSDGTGEGNEQFF. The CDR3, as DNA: TGCGCCAGCAGCGACGGGACAGGGGAAGGGAATGAGCAGTTCTTC.

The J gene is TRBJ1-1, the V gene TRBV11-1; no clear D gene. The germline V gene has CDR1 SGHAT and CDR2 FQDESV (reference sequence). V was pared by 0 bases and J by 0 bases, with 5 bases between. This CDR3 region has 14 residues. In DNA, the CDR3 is TGTGCCAGCAGCTTAGCGCGGGTGAACACTGAAGCTTTCTTT. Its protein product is CASSLARVNTEAFF.

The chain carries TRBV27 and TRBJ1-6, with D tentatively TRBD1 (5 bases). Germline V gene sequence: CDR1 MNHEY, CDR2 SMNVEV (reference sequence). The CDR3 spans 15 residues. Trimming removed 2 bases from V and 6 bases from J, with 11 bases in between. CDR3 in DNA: TGTGCCAGCAGTTTAGGCAGGGTGAGTAATTCACCCCTCCACTTT. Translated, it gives CASSLGRVSNSPLHF.

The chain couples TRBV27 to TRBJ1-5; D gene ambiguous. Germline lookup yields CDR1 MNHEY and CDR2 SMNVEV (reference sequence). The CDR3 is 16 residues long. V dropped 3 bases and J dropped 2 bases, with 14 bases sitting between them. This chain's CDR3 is CASSLGSGMRNQPQHF. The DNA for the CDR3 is TGTGCCAGCAGTTTGGGTTCGGGTATGCGCAATCAGCCCCAGCATTTT.

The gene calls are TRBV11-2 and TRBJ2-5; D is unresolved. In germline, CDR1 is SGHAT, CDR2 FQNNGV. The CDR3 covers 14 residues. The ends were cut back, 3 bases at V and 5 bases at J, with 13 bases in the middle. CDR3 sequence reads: CASSFGPFQETQYF. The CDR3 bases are TGTGCCAGCAGCTTTGGCCCCTTCCAGGAGACCCAGTACTTC.

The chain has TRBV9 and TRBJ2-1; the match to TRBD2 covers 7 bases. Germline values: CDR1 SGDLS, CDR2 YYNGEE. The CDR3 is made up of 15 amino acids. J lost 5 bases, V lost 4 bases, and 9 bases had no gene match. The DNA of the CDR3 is TGTGCCAGCAGCTATGGACTAGTAGGGGACAATGAGCAGTTCTTC. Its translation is CASSYGLVGDNEQFF.

The CDR3 reads CTPGQPDYEQYF. CDR3 nucleotides: TGCACCCCGGGACAGCCTGACTACGAGCAGTACTTC. The chain carries TRBV29-1 and TRBJ2-7, with TRBD1 matching 7 bases. This CDR3 spans 12 amino acids. From germline, CDR1 is SQVTM and CDR2 ANQGSEA.

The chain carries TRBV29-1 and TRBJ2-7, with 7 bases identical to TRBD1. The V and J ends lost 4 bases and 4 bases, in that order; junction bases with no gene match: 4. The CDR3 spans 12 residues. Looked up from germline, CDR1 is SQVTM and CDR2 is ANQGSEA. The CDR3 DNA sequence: TGCAGCGTTGGAAGGGGGCCTTACGAGCAGTACTTC. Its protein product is CSVGRGPYEQYF.

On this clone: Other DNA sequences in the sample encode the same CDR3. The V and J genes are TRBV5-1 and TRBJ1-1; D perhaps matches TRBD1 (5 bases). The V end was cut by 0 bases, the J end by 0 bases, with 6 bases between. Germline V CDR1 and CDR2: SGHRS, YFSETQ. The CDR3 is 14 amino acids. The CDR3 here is CASSLGQMNTEAFF. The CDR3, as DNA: TGCGCCAGCAGCTTGGGACAGATGAACACTGAAGCTTTCTTT. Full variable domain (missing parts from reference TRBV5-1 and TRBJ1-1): KAGVTQTPRYLIKTRGQQVTLSCSPISGHRSVSWYQQTPGQGLQFLFEYFSETQRNKGNFPGRFSGRQFSNSRSEMNVSTLELGDSALYLCASSLGQMNTEAFFGQGTRLTVV.

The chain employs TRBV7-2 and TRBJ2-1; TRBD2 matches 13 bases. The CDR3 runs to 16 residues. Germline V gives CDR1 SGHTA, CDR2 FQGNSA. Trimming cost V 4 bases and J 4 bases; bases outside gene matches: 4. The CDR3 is CASSSQLAGGYNEQFF. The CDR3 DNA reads TGTGCCAGCAGCTCTCAACTAGCGGGGGGGTACAATGAGCAGTTCTTC.

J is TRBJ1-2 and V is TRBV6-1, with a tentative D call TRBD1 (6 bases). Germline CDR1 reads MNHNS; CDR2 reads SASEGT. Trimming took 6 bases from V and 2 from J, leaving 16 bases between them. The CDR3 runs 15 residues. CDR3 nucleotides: TGTGCCAGCAGCTTAGGCCCGGGACACAACTATGGCTACACCTTC. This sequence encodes CASSLGPGHNYGYTF.